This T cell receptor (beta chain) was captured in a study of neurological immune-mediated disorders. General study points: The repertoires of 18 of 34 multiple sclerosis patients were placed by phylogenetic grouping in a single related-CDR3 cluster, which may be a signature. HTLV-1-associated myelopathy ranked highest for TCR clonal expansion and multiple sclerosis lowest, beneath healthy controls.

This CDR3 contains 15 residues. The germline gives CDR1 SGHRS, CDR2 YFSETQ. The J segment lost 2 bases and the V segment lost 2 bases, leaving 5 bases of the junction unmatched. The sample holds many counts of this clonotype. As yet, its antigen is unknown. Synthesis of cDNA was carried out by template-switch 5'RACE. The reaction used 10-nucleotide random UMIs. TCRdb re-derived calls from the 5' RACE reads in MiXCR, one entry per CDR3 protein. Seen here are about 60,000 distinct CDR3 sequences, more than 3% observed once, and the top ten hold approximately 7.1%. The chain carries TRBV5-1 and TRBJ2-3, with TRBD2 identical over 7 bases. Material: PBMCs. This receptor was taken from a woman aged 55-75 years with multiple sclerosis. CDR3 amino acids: CASSFLAAITDTQYF. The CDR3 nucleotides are TGCGCCAGCAGCTTTCTAGCGGCAATCACAGATACGCAGTATTTT.